A selection of T cell receptor beta chains follows, all from one sample in a study. One entry per CDR3 protein results from TCRdb running MiXCR on the 5' RACE reads. Of 25,000 to 40,000 distinct CDR3 sequences in the sample, less than 25% were seen once. The sample comprised memory CD4+ T cells sorted from blood. These receptors all stem from a female donor with breast cancer. CDR3s include the opening cysteine and the closing phenylalanine or tryptophan. Fields, in order: CDR3 protein, CDR3 DNA, D gene, J gene, V gene, clone size. The D gene is left open where the match is weak. Clone size appears in some rows only: once, few, many, or a class for an expanded clone.

cdr3_aa: CASSEGQGIQPQHF
cdr3_nt: TGTGCCAGCAGTGAGGGGCAGGGGATCCAGCCCCAGCATTTT
d_call: NA
j_call: TRBJ1-5
v_call: TRBV2
clone_size: once

cdr3_aa: CASSASGRIEQYF
cdr3_nt: TGTGCCAGCAGCGCTAGCGGGAGAATCGAGCAGTACTTC
d_call: TRBD2
j_call: TRBJ2-7
v_call: TRBV11-2
clone_size: few

cdr3_aa: CASSMRLAGGYNEQFF
cdr3_nt: TGTGCCAGCAGCATGCGGCTAGCGGGAGGGTACAATGAGCAGTTCTTC
d_call: TRBD2
j_call: TRBJ2-1
v_call: TRBV27
clone_size: few

cdr3_aa: CASGRTGGNQPQHF
cdr3_nt: TGTGCCAGCGGGCGGACAGGGGGCAATCAGCCCCAGCATTTT
d_call: TRBD1
j_call: TRBJ1-5
v_call: TRBV6-2/TRBV6-3
clone_size: NA

cdr3_aa: CASKGTPDTGELFF
cdr3_nt: TGTGCCAGCAAGGGGACCCCGGACACCGGGGAGCTGTTTTTT
d_call: NA
j_call: TRBJ2-2
v_call: TRBV7-9
clone_size: NA

cdr3_aa: CASGLEAGGPYEQYF
cdr3_nt: TGCGCCAGCGGCTTGGAAGCAGGGGGCCCCTACGAGCAGTACTTC
d_call: TRBD1
j_call: TRBJ2-7
v_call: TRBV5-1
clone_size: NA

cdr3_aa: CASSLSGSGYTF
cdr3_nt: TGTGCCAGCAGCCTTTCGGGGAGCGGCTACACCTTC
d_call: NA
j_call: TRBJ1-2
v_call: TRBV12-3/TRBV12-4
clone_size: NA

cdr3_aa: CSAPRGAGTNQPQHF
cdr3_nt: TGCAGTGCTCCCCGGGGAGCGGGTACCAATCAGCCCCAGCATTTT
d_call: NA
j_call: TRBJ1-5
v_call: TRBV20-1
clone_size: few

cdr3_aa: CASSPDAIGTGMRETQYF
cdr3_nt: TGTGCCAGCAGTCCAGACGCGATCGGGACAGGGATGCGAGAGACCCAGTACTTC
d_call: TRBD1
j_call: TRBJ2-5
v_call: TRBV27
clone_size: few

cdr3_aa: CASSLSHEQYF
cdr3_nt: TGTGCCAGCAGCTTATCCCACGAGCAGTACTTC
d_call: NA
j_call: TRBJ2-7
v_call: TRBV7-9
clone_size: many

cdr3_aa: CASSVNTEAFF
cdr3_nt: TGTGCCAGCAGCGTGAACACTGAAGCTTTCTTT
d_call: NA
j_call: TRBJ1-1
v_call: TRBV7-8
clone_size: NA

cdr3_aa: CSARGESSYNEQFF
cdr3_nt: TGCAGTGCTAGAGGGGAGAGCTCCTACAATGAGCAGTTCTTC
d_call: NA
j_call: TRBJ2-1
v_call: TRBV20-1
clone_size: NA

cdr3_aa: CASSPTSEKLFF
cdr3_nt: TGTGCCAGCAGTCCTACATCCGAAAAACTGTTTTTT
d_call: NA
j_call: TRBJ1-4
v_call: TRBV28
clone_size: NA

cdr3_aa: CASSLYREDNEQFF
cdr3_nt: TGCGCCAGCAGCCTATACAGGGAAGACAATGAGCAGTTCTTC
d_call: NA
j_call: TRBJ2-1
v_call: TRBV5-1
clone_size: few

cdr3_aa: CACSVDGGRGGTQYF
cdr3_nt: TGTGCCTGCAGCGTAGATGGCGGGAGAGGGGGCACGCAGTATTTT
d_call: NA
j_call: TRBJ2-3
v_call: TRBV9
clone_size: NA

cdr3_aa: CASSFGDFNYGYTF
cdr3_nt: TGTGCCAGCAGCTTTGGGGACTTTAACTATGGCTACACCTTC
d_call: NA
j_call: TRBJ1-2
v_call: TRBV7-9
clone_size: NA

cdr3_aa: CASSYWGRNTEAFF
cdr3_nt: TGTGCCAGCAGTTATTGGGGCCGGAACACTGAAGCTTTCTTT
d_call: NA
j_call: TRBJ1-1
v_call: TRBV6-5
clone_size: NA

cdr3_aa: CSARTGVFQPQHF
cdr3_nt: TGCAGTGCCCGGACAGGGGTATTTCAGCCCCAGCATTTT
d_call: TRBD1
j_call: TRBJ1-5
v_call: TRBV20-1
clone_size: few

cdr3_aa: CASSYSRGSQETQYF
cdr3_nt: TGTGCCAGCAGTTACTCGAGGGGGAGCCAAGAGACCCAGTACTTC
d_call: NA
j_call: TRBJ2-5
v_call: TRBV6-2/TRBV6-3
clone_size: NA

cdr3_aa: CASSVGGQNNQPQHF
cdr3_nt: TGTGCCAGCAGCGTAGGAGGGCAGAACAATCAGCCCCAGCATTTT
d_call: NA
j_call: TRBJ1-5
v_call: TRBV9
clone_size: NA

cdr3_aa: CASSKGAWESPLHF
cdr3_nt: TGTGCCAGCAGTAAGGGGGCTTGGGAGTCACCCCTCCACTTT
d_call: TRBD1
j_call: TRBJ1-6
v_call: TRBV6-5
clone_size: many

cdr3_aa: CASSLGLAGELFF
cdr3_nt: TGTGCCAGCAGCTTAGGTCTCGCCGGGGAGCTGTTTTTT
d_call: NA
j_call: TRBJ2-2
v_call: TRBV7-9
clone_size: many

cdr3_aa: CASSFQSEGRQPQHF
cdr3_nt: TGTGCCAGCAGTTTTCAGTCGGAGGGAAGACAGCCCCAGCATTTT
d_call: NA
j_call: TRBJ1-5
v_call: TRBV12-3/TRBV12-4
clone_size: NA

cdr3_aa: CASSQAGTDNSPLHF
cdr3_nt: TGTGCCAGCAGCCAAGCCGGGACAGATAATTCACCCCTCCACTTT
d_call: TRBD1
j_call: TRBJ1-6
v_call: TRBV4-2
clone_size: many

cdr3_aa: CASSNGTDPTRPVHRQETQYF
cdr3_nt: TGTGCCAGCAGCAACGGGACAGACCCCACCAGACCTGTCCACCGCCAAGAGACCCAGTACTTC
d_call: TRBD1
j_call: TRBJ2-5
v_call: TRBV5-4
clone_size: NA

cdr3_aa: CASSWGPIQGNSPLHF
cdr3_nt: TGCGCCAGCAGTTGGGGCCCGATCCAGGGAAATTCACCCCTCCACTTT
d_call: NA
j_call: TRBJ1-6
v_call: TRBV4-1
clone_size: medium-sized

cdr3_aa: CASSEGLVTTDTQYF
cdr3_nt: TGTGCCAGCAGCGAAGGACTAGTTACCACAGATACGCAGTATTTT
d_call: TRBD2
j_call: TRBJ2-3
v_call: TRBV9
clone_size: NA

cdr3_aa: CSASLPTPSNTGELFF
cdr3_nt: TGCAGTGCTAGCCTTCCGACACCTTCGAACACCGGGGAGCTGTTTTTT
d_call: NA
j_call: TRBJ2-2
v_call: TRBV20-1
clone_size: NA

cdr3_aa: CASSSSPGTPYEQYF
cdr3_nt: TGTGCCAGCAGCTCTTCCCCCGGGACCCCCTACGAGCAGTACTTC
d_call: NA
j_call: TRBJ2-7
v_call: TRBV7-6
clone_size: NA

cdr3_aa: CASSFGGRADTQYF
cdr3_nt: TGTGCCAGCAGCTTCGGGGGGAGAGCAGATACGCAGTATTTT
d_call: TRBD2
j_call: TRBJ2-3
v_call: TRBV7-3
clone_size: NA

cdr3_aa: CASSQGGTGGFGGSTEAFF
cdr3_nt: TGCGCCAGCAGCCAAGGAGGGACAGGGGGCTTTGGTGGGAGCACTGAAGCTTTCTTT
d_call: TRBD1
j_call: TRBJ1-1
v_call: TRBV4-1
clone_size: many

cdr3_aa: CASSLGDLSPIYNEQFF
cdr3_nt: TGCGCCAGCTCCCTTGGGGACCTCAGTCCTATATACAATGAGCAGTTCTTC
d_call: NA
j_call: TRBJ2-1
v_call: TRBV5-1
clone_size: many

cdr3_aa: CASSPPLQGQTPQHF
cdr3_nt: TGTGCCAGCAGTCCCCCTCTGCAGGGCCAAACGCCCCAGCATTTT
d_call: NA
j_call: TRBJ1-5
v_call: TRBV6-2/TRBV6-3
clone_size: many

cdr3_aa: CASWPPRAVSSGANVLTF
cdr3_nt: TGTGCCAGCTGGCCCCCCCGGGCAGTAAGCTCTGGGGCCAACGTCCTGACTTTC
d_call: NA
j_call: TRBJ2-6
v_call: TRBV7-9
clone_size: many

cdr3_aa: CASSLDRFAQYF
cdr3_nt: TGTGCCAGCAGCTTAGACCGGTTCGCCCAGTACTTC
d_call: NA
j_call: TRBJ2-5
v_call: TRBV7-9
clone_size: many

cdr3_aa: CASSPGDTLGGYTF
cdr3_nt: TGCGCCAGCAGCCCTGGGGACACCCTGGGAGGCTACACCTTC
d_call: NA
j_call: TRBJ1-2
v_call: TRBV5-1
clone_size: NA

cdr3_aa: CASSQAISTDTQYF
cdr3_nt: TGCGCCAGCAGCCAGGCCATTAGCACAGATACGCAGTATTTT
d_call: NA
j_call: TRBJ2-3
v_call: TRBV4-1
clone_size: few

cdr3_aa: CASSFPWWQETQYF
cdr3_nt: TGTGCCAGCAGTTTTCCCTGGTGGCAAGAGACCCAGTACTTC
d_call: NA
j_call: TRBJ2-5
v_call: TRBV12-3/TRBV12-4
clone_size: NA

cdr3_aa: CASSLVQFYNSPLHF
cdr3_nt: TGTGCCAGCAGTTTAGTACAGTTCTATAATTCACCCCTCCACTTT
d_call: NA
j_call: TRBJ1-6
v_call: TRBV27
clone_size: NA

cdr3_aa: CAWSPSGKELFF
cdr3_nt: TGTGCCTGGAGTCCCTCAGGAAAAGAGCTGTTTTTT
d_call: NA
j_call: TRBJ2-2
v_call: TRBV30
clone_size: NA

cdr3_aa: CASSLIQGENTEAFF
cdr3_nt: TGTGCCAGCAGCCTTATACAGGGCGAGAACACTGAAGCTTTCTTT
d_call: NA
j_call: TRBJ1-1
v_call: TRBV7-9
clone_size: many

cdr3_aa: CASSPGTSPTGELFF
cdr3_nt: TGTGCCAGCAGCCCCGGGACTTCCCCCACCGGGGAGCTGTTTTTT
d_call: NA
j_call: TRBJ2-2
v_call: TRBV5-6
clone_size: NA

cdr3_aa: CASSYPDPDGANVLTF
cdr3_nt: TGTGCCAGCAGTTACCCCGACCCGGATGGGGCCAACGTCCTGACTTTC
d_call: NA
j_call: TRBJ2-6
v_call: TRBV6-6
clone_size: once

cdr3_aa: CASSWPGLAGEEETQYF
cdr3_nt: TGTGCCAGCAGCTGGCCCGGACTAGCGGGAGAGGAGGAGACCCAGTACTTC
d_call: TRBD2
j_call: TRBJ2-5
v_call: TRBV7-9
clone_size: many

cdr3_aa: CASSPTSGSAETQYF
cdr3_nt: TGTGCCAGCAGCCCGACTAGCGGGAGCGCCGAGACCCAGTACTTC
d_call: TRBD2
j_call: TRBJ2-5
v_call: TRBV27
clone_size: few

cdr3_aa: CASSQTGLGELFF
cdr3_nt: TGTGCCAGCAGCCAAACTGGACTCGGGGAGCTGTTTTTT
d_call: NA
j_call: TRBJ2-2
v_call: TRBV4-2
clone_size: few

cdr3_aa: CASSETRGSYGYTF
cdr3_nt: TGCGCCAGCAGTGAGACTCGGGGGAGCTATGGCTACACCTTC
d_call: NA
j_call: TRBJ1-2
v_call: TRBV10-2
clone_size: NA

cdr3_aa: CASSQQVNNQPQHF
cdr3_nt: TGCGCCAGCAGCCAACAGGTCAACAATCAGCCCCAGCATTTT
d_call: NA
j_call: TRBJ1-5
v_call: TRBV4-1
clone_size: NA

cdr3_aa: CSVWEGALYGYTF
cdr3_nt: TGCAGCGTCTGGGAGGGGGCGTTATATGGCTACACCTTC
d_call: TRBD1
j_call: TRBJ1-2
v_call: TRBV29-1
clone_size: NA

cdr3_aa: CASSLMFGQGHEQYF
cdr3_nt: TGTGCCAGCAGTTTAATGTTCGGTCAGGGACACGAGCAGTACTTC
d_call: NA
j_call: TRBJ2-7
v_call: TRBV27
clone_size: NA

cdr3_aa: CASCASGTDTQYF
cdr3_nt: TGCGCCAGCTGTGCTAGCGGCACAGATACGCAGTATTTT
d_call: NA
j_call: TRBJ2-3
v_call: TRBV5-1
clone_size: few

cdr3_aa: CASSSGTFNEQFF
cdr3_nt: TGTGCCAGCAGCTCTGGGACTTTCAATGAGCAGTTCTTC
d_call: NA
j_call: TRBJ2-1
v_call: TRBV12-3/TRBV12-4
clone_size: NA

cdr3_aa: CASSLGRSNTEAFF
cdr3_nt: TGTGCCAGCAGCTTAGGCCGTTCGAACACTGAAGCTTTCTTT
d_call: NA
j_call: TRBJ1-1
v_call: TRBV7-8
clone_size: NA